Listed here are 10 T cell receptor beta chains from one sample, sequenced in a study of blood T cell repertoires in COVID-19. Libraries were prepared by immunoSEQ multiplex PCR; TCRdb keeps only in-frame clonotypes and omits some of them. Here the sample spans over 10,000 clones, roughly 80% being singletons. Sequencing was performed on peripheral blood. The origin of the receptors is an older man with acute or convalescent COVID-19.

The chain uses TRBV6-5 and TRBJ1-1, with D perhaps TRBD1 (6 bases). Per the germline V gene, CDR1 is MNHEY and CDR2 is SVGAGI. This CDR3 has 14 amino acids. Between the trimmed V and J ends, which lost 0 bases and 7 bases, there was a span of 12 bases. CDR3 sequence: CASSYSTGPGEAFF. The CDR3 bases are TGTGCCAGCAGTTACTCCACAGGGCCGGGTGAAGCTTTCTTT.

This clone was seen only once. The J gene is TRBJ2-2, the V gene TRBV19; 11 positions agree with TRBD2. The CDR3 has 17 residues. Germline assignment: CDR1 LNHDA and CDR2 SQIVND (reference sequence). Trimming took 10 bases from V and 2 from J; bases not matched to a gene: 12. CDR3 DNA sequence: TGTGCCACCCCCAAGGGTAGCGGGGGGGTTAACACCGGGGAGCTGTTTTTT. This gives the protein CATPKGSGGVNTGELFF.

This clone was seen only a few times. V is TRBV5-1 and J is TRBJ2-2; tentative D call: TRBD1 (5 bases). V lost 4 bases to trimming and J lost 3 bases, with 10 bases between them. The CDR3 spans 14 residues. Per germline, CDR1 SGHRS and CDR2 YFSETQ. The CDR3 region is CASSQTEYTGELFF. Here the CDR3 DNA reads TGCGCCAGCAGCCAGACAGAATACACCGGGGAGCTGTTTTTT.

The gene calls are TRBV15 and TRBJ1-2, with TRBD1 matching over 11 bases. Trimming removed 3 bases from V and 2 bases from J; junction bases left unmatched: 11. Looked up from germline, CDR1 is LNHNV and CDR2 is YYDKDF (reference sequence). CDR3 length: 18 amino acids. The CDR3 DNA is TGTGCCACCAGCAGGGATAAGGACAGGGGGCTTGGGAACTATGGCTACACCTTC. This gives the protein CATSRDKDRGLGNYGYTF.

This clone has only one observation. The chain is built from TRBV5-6 and TRBJ2-7, with 10 bases that match TRBD2. The CDR3 sequence is 14 residues long. After removal of 1 base from V and 2 bases from J, the junction contained 0 bases not matched to a gene. The germline CDR1 and CDR2 sequences are SGHDT and YYEEEE. In nucleotides, the CDR3 is TGTGCCAGCAGCTTGACTAGCGGGGCCTACGAGCAGTACTTC. This gives the protein CASSLTSGAYEQYF.

The chain is built from TRBV29-1 and TRBJ2-3; TRBD1 agrees at 7 bases. V dropped 6 bases and J dropped 5; count of bases not matched to a gene: 14. The germline gives CDR1 SQVTM, CDR2 ANQGSEA. The CDR3 has 15 amino acids. This CDR3 is CSVLPDRLHEDTQYF. As DNA, the CDR3 is TGCAGCGTACTCCCGGACAGGTTGCATGAAGATACGCAGTATTTT.

This chain connects TRBV7-2 to TRBJ2-5, with TRBD1 matching over 7 bases. CDR3 length: 17 residues. Germline V CDR1 and CDR2: SGHTA, FQGNSA. V lost 0 bases and J lost 6; bases outside the gene matches: 13. The CDR3 DNA follows: TGTGCCAGCAGCTTAGCGAGCCTACAGGGGAGAGGGAAGACCCAGTACTTC. Translated, it gives CASSLASLQGRGKTQYF.

The genes are TRBV7-7 and TRBJ2-3; perhaps TRBD2 as D (7 bases). CDR1 is SSHAT, CDR2 FNYEAQ, per germline (reference sequence). V was shortened by 1 base and J by 4 bases, with 21 bases between the two germline ends. The CDR3 extends over 18 amino acids. The CDR3 protein is CASSLGMNAGEGPDTQYF. The CDR3 DNA is TGTGCCAGCAGCTTAGGCATGAATGCAGGGGAGGGGCCAGATACGCAGTATTTT.

This chain connects TRBV28 to TRBJ2-7; 9 bases line up with TRBD2. The CDR3 extends over 14 amino acids. Trimming cost V 8 bases and J 5 bases; bases outside gene matches: 10. From germline, CDR1 is MDHEN and CDR2 SYDVKM. CDR3 region: CASLRSGGLHEQYF. CDR3 DNA: TGTGCCAGCCTCCGCAGCGGGGGGTTGCACGAGCAGTACTTC.

This chain links TRBV7-9 with TRBJ2-7; perhaps TRBD1 as D (5 bases). The germline V gene has CDR1 SEHNR and CDR2 FQNEAQ (reference sequence). Trimming pared 4 bases from V and 3 bases from J, leaving 10 bases between. This CDR3 is built from 13 residues. Written as DNA, the CDR3 is TGTGCCAGCAGCTCTCCAGGGTACTACGAGCAGTACTTC. This encodes CASSSPGYYEQYF.